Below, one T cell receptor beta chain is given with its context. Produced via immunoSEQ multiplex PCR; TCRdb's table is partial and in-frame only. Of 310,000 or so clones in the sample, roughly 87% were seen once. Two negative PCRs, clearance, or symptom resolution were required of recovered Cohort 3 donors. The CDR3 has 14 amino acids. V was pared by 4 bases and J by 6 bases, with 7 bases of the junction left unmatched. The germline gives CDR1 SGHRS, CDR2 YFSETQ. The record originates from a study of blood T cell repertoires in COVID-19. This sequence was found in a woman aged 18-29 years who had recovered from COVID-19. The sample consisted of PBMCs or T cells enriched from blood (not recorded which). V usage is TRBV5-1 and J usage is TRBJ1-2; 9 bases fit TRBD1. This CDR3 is CASSPGTGRNGYTF. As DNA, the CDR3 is TGCGCCAGCAGCCCGGGGACAGGGAGGAATGGCTACACCTTC. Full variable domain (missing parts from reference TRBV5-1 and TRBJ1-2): KAGVTQTPRYLIKTRGQQVTLSCSPISGHRSVSWYQQTPGQGLQFLFEYFSETQRNKGNFPGRFSGRQFSNSRSEMNVSTLELGDSALYLCASSPGTGRNGYTFGSGTRLTVV.